This passage covers 23 T cell receptor beta chains from one sample sequenced in a study of blood T cell repertoires in COVID-19 (dated by TCRdb to the early 2020s). The library was generated by the immunoSEQ multiplex PCR assay. This immuneACCESS table, as held by TCRdb, lists in-frame sequences with V and J called but not all clones. Of the missing ones, under half trace to an unresolved V gene in checked studies; the others have no known cause. For this sample the table gives 220,000 or so clones, of which 75% to 90% were detected only once. In total, the top ten clones hold over 7% of the sample. Sequencing input: peripheral blood. Receptors were obtained from a woman of 80 years or more with COVID-19, enrolled during active disease.

The genes are TRBV20-1 and TRBJ2-1; 7 bases map to TRBD2. CDR3 length equals 16 residues. With 3 bases clipped from V and 4 bases from J, the junction kept 12 bases outside the gene matches. Germline assignment: CDR1 DFQATT and CDR2 SNEGSKA (reference sequence). This CDR3 is CSASTRTGGSYNEQFF. Written as DNA, the CDR3 is TGCAGTGCTAGTACTAGAACGGGGGGATCTTACAATGAGCAGTTCTTC.

Details on this clone: Other nucleotide sequences in the sample specify the same CDR3. The chain has TRBV28 and TRBJ1-2; the match to TRBD1 covers 10 bases. Germline CDR1 reads MDHEN; CDR2 reads SYDVKM. CDR3 length: 15 residues. The V gene end was trimmed by 5 bases and the J gene end by 2 bases; junction bases not matched to a gene: 5. The CDR3 spells CASSRPGQGNYGYTF. CDR3 coding DNA: TGTGCCAGCAGTCGGCCGGGACAGGGGAACTATGGCTACACCTTC.

J is TRBJ1-2 and V is TRBV10-3; no definite D call. Trimming cost V 5 bases and J 3 bases, with 10 bases left between them. The length of the CDR3 is 13 residues. The germline gives CDR1 ENHRY, CDR2 SYGVKD. The CDR3 nucleotides read TGTGCCATCAGTACTAACGGGGACTATGGCTACACCTTC. It encodes CAISTNGDYGYTF.

V usage is TRBV5-1 and J usage is TRBJ2-1, with 7 positions matching TRBD2. The J segment lost 2 bases and the V segment lost 4 bases, leaving 9 bases of the junction unmatched. The germline gives CDR1 SGHRS, CDR2 YFSETQ. The CDR3 totals 16 residues. The CDR3 reads CASSLLAATTYNEQFF. In nucleotides, the CDR3 is TGCGCCAGCAGCCTGCTAGCGGCCACCACCTACAATGAGCAGTTCTTC.

V usage is TRBV6-5 and J usage is TRBJ2-1; 10 nucleotides align to TRBD2. The CDR3 contains 14 residues. After removal of 7 bases from V and 5 bases from J, the junction contained 5 bases not matched to a gene. Germline V CDR1 and CDR2: MNHEY, SVGAGI. The CDR3: CASTRTSGNNEQFF. CDR3 nucleotide sequence: TGTGCCAGCACCCGGACTAGCGGAAACAATGAGCAGTTCTTC.

Notes on this clone: An end of the junction differs from the germline gene, which may be a read error. V and J are TRBV7-7 and TRBJ2-7; 9 bases map to TRBD2. This CDR3 is 15 amino acids long. CDR1 SSHAT and CDR2 FNYEAQ come from the germline V gene (reference sequence). The DNA of the CDR3 is TGTGCTAGCAGCTTAGACTCTAGCGGGAAGGACGAGCAGTACTTC. Its protein is CASSLDSSGKDEQYF.

The rearrangement joins TRBV19 to TRBJ1-2, with D possibly TRBD1 on 6 matching bases. CDR3 length equals 17 residues. V gave up 8 bases and J gave up 0 bases, with 22 bases separating them. Germline assignment: CDR1 LNHDA and CDR2 SQIVND (reference sequence). The CDR3 region is CASSGQTYQSPNYGYTF. In DNA, the CDR3 is TGTGCCAGTTCTGGACAGACCTACCAATCTCCTAACTATGGCTACACCTTC.

V usage is TRBV6-5 and J usage is TRBJ2-3, with 8 bases identical to TRBD1. Germline trimming cut 4 bases from V and 4 bases from J; bases unmatched to any gene: 4. CDR3 size: 14 residues. The germline V gene encodes CDR1 MNHEY and CDR2 SVGAGI. The CDR3, as DNA: TGTGCCAGCAGTTCCCCACAGGGGGCAGATACGCAGTATTTT. It specifies CASSSPQGADTQYF.

DNA for the CDR3: TGTGCCTGGATAGGGGCCAGGGGGAATTCACCCCTCCACTTT. It codes for CAWIGARGNSPLHF. This chain connects TRBV30 to TRBJ1-6, with 7 bases lining up with TRBD1. After removal of 4 bases from V and 7 bases from J, the junction contained 7 bases not matched to a gene. The CDR3 is made up of 14 amino acids. CDR1 GTSNPN and CDR2 SVGIG come from the germline V gene (reference sequence).

The chain uses TRBV2 and TRBJ1-4; D might be TRBD1 (5 bases). The germline CDR1 and CDR2 sequences are SNHLY and FYNNEI. CDR3 length: 15 residues. The germline V and J ends were trimmed by 8 bases and 0 bases, with 13 bases remaining between them. The CDR3 reads CASGGTGATNEKLFF. The CDR3 nucleotides are TGTGCCAGCGGGGGGACGGGGGCAACTAATGAAAAACTGTTTTTT. The full variable domain, in which reference TRBV2 and TRBJ1-4 provide the parts outside the CDR3, is EPEVTQTPSHQVTQMGQEVILRCVPISNHLYFYWYRQILGQKVEFLVSFYNNEISEKSEIFDDQFSVERPDGSNFTLKIRSTKLEDSAMYFCASGGTGATNEKLFFGSGTQLSVL.

The chain recombines TRBV5-1 with TRBJ2-4; no clear D gene. Per the germline V gene, CDR1 is SGHRS and CDR2 is YFSETQ. V lost 0 bases, J lost 0 bases, and 4 bases lay in between. The CDR3 loop spans 14 amino acids. CDR3 coding DNA: TGCGCCAGCAGCTTGGCAGAAGCCAAAAACATTCAGTACTTC. Amino acids: CASSLAEAKNIQYF. The full variable domain, completed using reference TRBV5-1 and TRBJ2-4, is KAGVTQTPRYLIKTRGQQVTLSCSPISGHRSVSWYQQTPGQGLQFLFEYFSETQRNKGNFPGRFSGRQFSNSRSEMNVSTLELGDSALYLCASSLAEAKNIQYFGAGTRLSVL.

The rearrangement links TRBV9 to TRBJ2-3; 10 bases are a match to TRBD1. This CDR3 is 16 amino acids long. CDR1 SGDLS and CDR2 YYNGEE come from the germline V gene. After removal of 2 bases from V and 7 bases from J, the junction contained 10 bases not matched to a gene. The CDR3 DNA follows: TGTGCCAGCAGCGTGTCAACCGGGACAGGGGTTAATACGCAGTATTTT. This encodes CASSVSTGTGVNTQYF.

A note on this clone: Other nucleotide sequences in the sample specify the same CDR3. The chain employs TRBV6-5 and TRBJ1-4; D unresolved. V lost 2 bases and J lost 8, with 9 bases in between. The CDR3 extends over 13 amino acids. CDR1 MNHEY and CDR2 SVGAGI come from the germline V gene. CDR3 nucleotides: TGTGCCAGCAGTTACATGGAGAGGGAAAAACTGTTTTTT. Encoded protein: CASSYMEREKLFF.

The CDR3 protein is CASIERGLAFF. CDR3 coding DNA: TGTGCCAGCATCGAGAGAGGGTTGGCTTTCTTT. The rearrangement joins TRBV3-1 (or the pseudogene TRBV3-2) to TRBJ1-1; D not certain. The CDR3 runs 11 residues. Between the trimmed V and J ends, which lost 7 bases and 11 bases, there was a span of 14 bases. Per the germline V gene, CDR1 is LGHDT and CDR2 is YNNKEL (reference sequence).

V gene TRBV3-1 (or the pseudogene TRBV3-2) combines with J gene TRBJ2-4; 9 positions agree with TRBD1. The CDR3 consists of 16 residues. CDR1 is LGHDT, CDR2 YNNKEL, per germline (reference sequence). Trimming cost V 0 bases and J 6 bases; bases outside gene matches: 6. The chain's CDR3 is CASSQDRRTGVNIQYF. DNA for the CDR3: TGTGCCAGCAGCCAAGATAGGAGGACAGGGGTAAACATTCAGTACTTC.

The V gene is TRBV6-2 or TRBV6-3, the J gene TRBJ1-3; D unclear. Germline V gene sequence: CDR1 MNHEY, CDR2 SVGEGT. Deletions cut 2 bases from V and 4 bases from J, with 9 bases between. The CDR3 has 14 amino acids. CDR3 bases: TGTGCCAGCAGTTACGGCCCCAACGGAAACACCATATATTTT. Protein sequence: CASSYGPNGNTIYF.

The chain couples TRBV19 to TRBJ1-2, with TRBD1 matching over 7 bases. Germline assignment: CDR1 LNHDA and CDR2 SQIVND (reference sequence). The CDR3 runs 13 residues. The J segment lost 8 bases and the V segment lost 1 base, leaving 4 bases of the junction unmatched. The CDR3 bases are TGTGCCAGTAGTATAGGTGGGACAGTCGGCTACACCTTC. Its protein product is CASSIGGTVGYTF.

The chain couples TRBV2 to TRBJ1-6; D is undetermined. The CDR3 spans 15 residues. V was cut by 4 bases and J by 0 bases, with 7 bases left in between. CDR1 is SNHLY, CDR2 FYNNEI, per germline. CDR3: CASSVARSYNSPLHF. CDR3 bases: TGTGCCAGCAGTGTTGCGCGCTCCTATAATTCACCCCTCCACTTT.

The V and J genes are TRBV6-2 or TRBV6-3 and TRBJ1-5; TRBD1 aligns across 7 bases. Germline V CDR1 and CDR2: MNHEY, SVGEGT. The trim removed 6 bases at V and 4 bases at J, leaving 9 bases unmatched. The length of the CDR3 is 15 residues. For the CDR3, the DNA is TGTGCCAGCAGCGTAGGGACAGTCCGGAATCAGCCCCAGCATTTT. This translates into CASSVGTVRNQPQHF.

This chain joins TRBV30 and TRBJ2-5; 7 bases align to TRBD2. Germline V CDR1 and CDR2: GTSNPN, SVGIG (reference sequence). This CDR3 is 14 amino acids long. V trimming: 5 bases; J trimming: 0 bases; junction bases outside the gene matches: 6. The CDR3 here is CAWGGRGNQETQYF. The CDR3 coding sequence is TGTGCCTGGGGGGGGAGGGGAAACCAAGAGACCCAGTACTTC.

The rearrangement uses TRBV10-2 and TRBJ2-7, with 9 bases matching TRBD1. The CDR3 covers 14 residues. The germline V gene encodes CDR1 WSHSY and CDR2 SAAADI. The V and J ends lost 6 bases and 2 bases, in that order; junction bases with no gene match: 5. The CDR3 bases are TGCGCCAGCAGGGAGACAGGGGGGGCCTACGAGCAGTACTTC. This translates into CASRETGGAYEQYF.

The chain carries TRBV12-3 or TRBV12-4 and TRBJ1-1, with 7 bases that match TRBD1. V was clipped by 6 bases and J by 7 bases; unmatched bases: 8. The CDR3 totals 13 residues. The CDR3 protein is CASSRTGVGEAFF. CDR3 DNA: TGTGCCAGCAGCCGCACAGGGGTTGGTGAAGCTTTCTTT.

This clone was picked up a small number of times. This CDR3 reads CASSPGHNTEAFF. Here the CDR3 DNA reads TGTGCCAGCAGTCCCGGACATAACACTGAAGCTTTCTTT. The chain recombines TRBV28 with TRBJ1-1, with a tentative D call TRBD1 (5 bases). Germline CDR1 reads MDHEN; CDR2 reads SYDVKM. V shed 5 bases and J shed 2 bases, with 9 bases lying between them. CDR3 length equals 13 residues.